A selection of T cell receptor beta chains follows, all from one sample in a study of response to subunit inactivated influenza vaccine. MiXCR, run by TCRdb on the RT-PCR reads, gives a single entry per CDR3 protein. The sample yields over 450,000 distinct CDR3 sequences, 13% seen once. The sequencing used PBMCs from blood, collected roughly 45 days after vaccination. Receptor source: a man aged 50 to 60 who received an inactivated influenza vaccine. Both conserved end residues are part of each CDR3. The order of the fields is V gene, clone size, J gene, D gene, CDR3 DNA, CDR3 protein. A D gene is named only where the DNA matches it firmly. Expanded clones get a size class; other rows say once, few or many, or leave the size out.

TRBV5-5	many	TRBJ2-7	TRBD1	TGTGCCAGCAGCTGGAGGGGACAGGGGTCCTACGAGCAGTACTTC	CASSWRGQGSYEQYF
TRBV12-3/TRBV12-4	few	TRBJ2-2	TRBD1	TGTGCCAGCAACTCCCCGGACAGGGAAGAAAGGGTGACCGGGGAGCTGTTTTTT	CASNSPDREERVTGELFF
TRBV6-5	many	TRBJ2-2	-	TGTGCCAGCAGTTTCTGGGGGACCGGGGAGCTGTTTTTT	CASSFWGTGELFF
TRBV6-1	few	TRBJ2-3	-	TGTGCCAGCAGTGTGGACAGAAAAGATACGCAGTATTTT	CASSVDRKDTQYF
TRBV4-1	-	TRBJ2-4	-	TGCGCCAGCAGCCTCACCCCCCCACTAGCACTAGCCAAAAACATTCAGTACTTC	CASSLTPPLALAKNIQYF
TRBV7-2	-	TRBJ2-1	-	TGTGCCAGCAGCCAAACCTATACCGAGCAGTTCTTC	CASSQTYTEQFF
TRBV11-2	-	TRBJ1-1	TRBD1	TGTGCCAGCAGTCGTAACCCTGGGACAGATCTAAGAGCTTTCTTT	CASSRNPGTDLRAFF
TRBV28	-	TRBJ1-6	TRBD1	TGTGCCAGCAGTTGGGGGACAGGGGAACAATCACCCCTCCACTTT	CASSWGTGEQSPLHF
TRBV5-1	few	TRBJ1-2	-	TGCGCCAGCAGCTCCGGACAGATCTATGGCTACACCTTC	CASSSGQIYGYTF
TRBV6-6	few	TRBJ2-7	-	TGTGCCAGCAGTTACCTTAGGGGCGAGCAGTACTTC	CASSYLRGEQYF
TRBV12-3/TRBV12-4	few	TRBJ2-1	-	TGTGCCAGCAGGCCTGGGTCGGGAGACAATGAGCAGTTCTTC	CASRPGSGDNEQFF
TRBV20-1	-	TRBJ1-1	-	TGCAGTGCTAGACACCGCTCAGCCCATGAAATTCCTGAAGCTTTCTTT	CSARHRSAHEIPEAFF
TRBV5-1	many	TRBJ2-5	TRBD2	TGCGCCAGCAGCGCCCGATTGACTAGCGGCTTAGAGGAGACCCAGTACTTC	CASSARLTSGLEETQYF
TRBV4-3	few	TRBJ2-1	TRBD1	TGCGCCAGCAGCCAGTGGACAGGGCTTTACAATGAGCAGTTCTTC	CASSQWTGLYNEQFF
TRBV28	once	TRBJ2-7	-	TGTGCCAGCAGTTTTGGAGCCTCTCGCGGGGACACCTACGAGCAGTACTTC	CASSFGASRGDTYEQYF
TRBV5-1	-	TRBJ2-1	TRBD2	TGCGCCAGCAGCAACGGGACTAGCTACAATGAGCAGTTCTTC	CASSNGTSYNEQFF
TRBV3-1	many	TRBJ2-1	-	TGTGCCAGCCGGGGCATAGATGAGCAGTTCTTC	CASRGIDEQFF
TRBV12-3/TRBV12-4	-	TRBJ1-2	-	TGTGCCAGCAGTCATCCTACTCTTCCTTATGGCTACACCTTC	CASSHPTLPYGYTF
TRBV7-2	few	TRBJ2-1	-	TGTGCCAGCAGCTTAGTCACAGGGCTGACCTACAATGAGCAGTTCTTC	CASSLVTGLTYNEQFF
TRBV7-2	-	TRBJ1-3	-	TGTGCCAGCAGCTTAGACGCCGCTCACTCTGGAAACACCATATATTTT	CASSLDAAHSGNTIYF
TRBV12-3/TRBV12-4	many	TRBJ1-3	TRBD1	TGTGCCAGCAGTCGTGACAGGGTAGCAAGTGGAAACACCATATATTTT	CASSRDRVASGNTIYF
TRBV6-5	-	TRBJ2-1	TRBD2	TGTGCCAGCAGTTCCCTCATGAGGCTAAGCGGGAGCAACTACAATGAGCAGTTCTTC	CASSSLMRLSGSNYNEQFF
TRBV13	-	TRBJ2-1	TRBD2	TGTGCCAGCAGCCCCAAGCGGGGCTCCTACAATGAGCAGTTCTTC	CASSPKRGSYNEQFF
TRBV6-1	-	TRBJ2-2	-	TGTGCCAGCAGTCCCCGGACAGTACAGAACACCGGGGAGCTGTTTTTT	CASSPRTVQNTGELFF
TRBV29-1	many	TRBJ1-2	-	TGCAGCGTTGAGACCGGAGGCAGCCCTTATGGCTACACCTTC	CSVETGGSPYGYTF
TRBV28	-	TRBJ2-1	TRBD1	TGTGCCAGCAGTACCGGGGGACAGGGTGGGGGTGAGCAGTTCTTC	CASSTGGQGGGEQFF
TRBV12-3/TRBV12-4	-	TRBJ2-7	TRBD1	TGTGACAGCAGCCCGACAGGGCCGACCTACGAGCAGTACTTC	CDSSPTGPTYEQYF
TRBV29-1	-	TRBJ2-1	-	TGCAGCGTTGAAGACGTTCCTTACAATGAGCAGTTCTTC	CSVEDVPYNEQFF
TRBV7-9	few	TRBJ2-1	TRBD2	TGTGCCAGCAGCTTGGGACTAGCGGGAGGCAAGGAGCAGTTCTTC	CASSLGLAGGKEQFF
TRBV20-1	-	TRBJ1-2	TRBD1	TGCATGGGGGACAGGGTGGGCGGCTACACCTTC	CMGDRVGGYTF
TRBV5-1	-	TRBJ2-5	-	TGCGCCAGCACCCTGACGCCGGGAGTGTACCAAGAGACCCAGTACTTC	CASTLTPGVYQETQYF
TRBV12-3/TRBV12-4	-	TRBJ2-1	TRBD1	TGTGCCAGCAGTTACCAGGGGGCAACGGGTGAGCAGTTCTTC	CASSYQGATGEQFF
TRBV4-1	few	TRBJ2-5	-	TGCGCCAGCAGCCAGCGGGACCAAGAGACCCAGTACTTC	CASSQRDQETQYF
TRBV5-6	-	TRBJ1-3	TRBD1	TGTGCCACCTCTACGACAGGGGATGGAAACACCATATATTTT	CATSTTGDGNTIYF
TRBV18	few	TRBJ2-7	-	TGTGCCAGCTCACCGGGACGGCCCGATTACGAGCAGTACTTC	CASSPGRPDYEQYF
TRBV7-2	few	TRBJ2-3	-	TGTGCCAGCAGCCGCCAGCGTCGGGATACGCAGTATTTT	CASSRQRRDTQYF
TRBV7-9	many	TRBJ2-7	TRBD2	TGTGCCAGCGGGCCCGGGAGGTTCTCCTACGAGCAGTACTTC	CASGPGRFSYEQYF
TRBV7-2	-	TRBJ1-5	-	TGTGCCAGCAGCTTAGTGGGGAGTCAGCCCCAGCATTTT	CASSLVGSQPQHF
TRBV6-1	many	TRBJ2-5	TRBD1	TGTGCCAGCAGTACCCCCGGGACAGAGGACGAGACCCAGTACTTC	CASSTPGTEDETQYF
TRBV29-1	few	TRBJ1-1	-	TGCAGCGTTTTCTTGGGGACGACTAACACTGAAGCTTTCTTT	CSVFLGTTNTEAFF
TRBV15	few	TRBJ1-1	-	TGTGCCACCATGGGCGGGGGGAACACTGAAGCTTTCTTT	CATMGGGNTEAFF
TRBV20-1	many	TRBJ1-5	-	TGCAGTGCTCTGCTTTCCTCTAATCAGCCCCAGCATTTT	CSALLSSNQPQHF
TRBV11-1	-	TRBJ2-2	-	TGTGCCAGCAGCTTAGCGAGTTATGAGCGGCAGTGGGCCGGGGAGCTGTTTTTT	CASSLASYERQWAGELFF
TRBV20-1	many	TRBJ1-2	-	TGCAGTGCTAGGGGAAGCGGGGGGGCCACCTTC	CSARGSGGATF
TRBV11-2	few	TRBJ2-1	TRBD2	TGTGCCAGCAGCCCATTCGCGACGGGGGGCTCCTACAATGAGCAGTTCTTC	CASSPFATGGSYNEQFF
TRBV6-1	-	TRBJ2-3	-	TGTGCCAGTTCCCCCGGGGCGCCTAACACAGATACGCAGTATTTT	CASSPGAPNTDTQYF